A selection of T cell receptor beta chains follows, all from one sample in a study of blood T cell repertoires in COVID-19. The protocol was immunoSEQ multiplex PCR, while the TCRdb copy is restricted to in-frame clones and leaves out a portion. The table has about 190,000 clones, about 88% seen once. The sample comprised peripheral blood. These receptors all come from a woman aged 40 to 55 who had recovered from COVID-19. CDR3s include the opening cysteine and the closing phenylalanine or tryptophan. The D gene is left open where the match is weak. Not every row has a clone size; where given, it reads once, few, many or a size class.

NA,TRBV10-3,NA,TRBJ2-3,CAIKWTSTDTQYF,TGTGCCATCAAGTGGACTAGCACAGATACGCAGTATTTT
TRBD2,TRBV10-3,NA,TRBJ2-2,CAISRLAGPNTGELFF,TGTGCCATCAGTCGACTAGCGGGCCCGAACACCGGGGAGCTGTTTTTT
NA,TRBV7-2,NA,TRBJ2-1,CASSTRDRDNNEQFF,TGTGCCAGCAGCACTCGGGACCGGGACAACAATGAGCAGTTCTTC
TRBD1,TRBV11-2,NA,TRBJ2-7,CASSLGTGGSYEQYF,TGTGCCAGCAGCCTCGGGACAGGGGGCTCATACGAGCAGTACTTC
TRBD2,TRBV2,NA,TRBJ2-1,CASSEYRSGSYNEQFF,TGTGCCAGCAGTGAATATCGGAGCGGGAGCTACAATGAGCAGTTCTTC
TRBD2,TRBV11-2,NA,TRBJ2-2,CASSSYGTSGRGELFF,TGTGCCAGCAGTTCCTACGGGACTAGCGGGAGGGGGGAGCTGTTTTTT
NA,TRBV3-1/TRBV3-2,NA,TRBJ2-3,CASSQTSGAYTDTQYF,TGTGCCAGCAGCCAAACGTCGGGAGCGTACACAGATACGCAGTATTTT
NA,TRBV5-1,once,TRBJ1-2,CASSLARAGLGYTF,TGCGCCAGCAGCTTGGCCAGGGCGGGGCTGGGCTACACCTTC
TRBD2,TRBV7-3,NA,TRBJ2-3,CASSLMASGVTDTQYF,TGTGCCAGCAGCTTAATGGCTAGCGGGGTCACAGATACGCAGTATTTT
TRBD2,TRBV2,NA,TRBJ2-3,CASSQERERTDTQYF,TGTGCCAGCAGTCAGGAGCGGGAAAGGACAGATACGCAGTATTTT
NA,TRBV12-5,NA,TRBJ1-1,CASGLVLGMNTEAFF,TGTGCTAGTGGTTTGGTACTAGGAATGAACACTGAAGCTTTCTTT
TRBD2,TRBV25-1,NA,TRBJ2-7,CASSDRTSGSYEQYF,TGTGCCAGCAGTGATAGGACTAGCGGTTCCTACGAGCAGTACTTC
TRBD2,TRBV3-1/TRBV3-2,NA,TRBJ2-7,CASSQVGGRRSEQYF,TGTGCCAGCAGCCAAGTGGGCGGGAGGCGCAGCGAGCAGTACTTC
TRBD2,TRBV28,NA,TRBJ2-3,CASLGLAGGDTQYF,TGTGCCAGCCTCGGACTAGCGGGAGGAGATACGCAGTATTTT
TRBD2,TRBV29-1,NA,TRBJ2-2,CSVGLLAEKNTGELFF,TGCAGCGTTGGACTACTAGCGGAAAAGAACACCGGGGAGCTGTTTTTT
TRBD2,TRBV7-6,few,TRBJ2-5,CASRDSGRGQETQYF,TGTGCCAGCAGGGATAGCGGGAGAGGTCAAGAGACCCAGTACTTC
NA,TRBV5-1,few,TRBJ2-1,CASSALEGGTYNEQFF,TGCGCCAGCAGCGCCTTAGAGGGCGGGACTTACAATGAGCAGTTCTTC
NA,TRBV4-1,NA,TRBJ1-3,CASSPHTQSGGNSGNTIYF,TGCGCCAGCAGCCCCCATACTCAATCCGGCGGGAACTCTGGAAACACCATATATTTT
TRBD1,TRBV19,NA,TRBJ1-5,CASSSTGFSQPQHF,TGTGCCAGTAGTTCGACAGGGTTCAGTCAGCCCCAGCATTTT
NA,TRBV9,NA,TRBJ1-1,CASSPRLEGEAFF,TGTGCCAGCAGCCCGCGGCTAGAGGGTGAAGCTTTCTTT
TRBD2,TRBV29-1,NA,TRBJ2-5,CSAKGLAGVSETQYF,TGCAGCGCCAAAGGACTAGCGGGAGTATCAGAGACCCAGTACTTC
NA,TRBV11-2,NA,TRBJ2-3,CASSLEWASGTDTQYF,TGTGCCAGCAGCTTAGAATGGGCTAGCGGCACAGATACGCAGTATTTT
NA,TRBV7-8,NA,TRBJ1-4,CASSLRSGLGNEKLFF,TGTGCCAGCAGCTTAAGGAGCGGTTTGGGTAATGAAAAACTGTTTTTT
NA,TRBV15,once,TRBJ2-2,CATSRDQGSGELFF,TGTGCCACCAGCAGAGATCAGGGATCCGGGGAGCTGTTTTTT
NA,TRBV18,NA,TRBJ2-1,CASSRTENNEQFF,TGTGCCAGCTCAAGGACAGAAAACAATGAGCAGTTCTTC
NA,TRBV5-1,NA,TRBJ2-7,CASRHYSGHYEQYF,TGCGCCAGCAGGCACTATAGCGGCCACTACGAGCAGTACTTC
TRBD1,TRBV20-1,NA,TRBJ2-3,CSASVPGQGTAQDRCTDTQYF,TGCAGTGCTAGTGTCCCGGGACAGGGGACAGCCCAAGATAGATGCACAGATACGCAGTATTTT
NA,TRBV6-5,NA,TRBJ1-5,CASSYSRERQPQHF,TGTGCCAGCAGTTACTCCCGGGAGCGACAGCCCCAGCATTTT
NA,TRBV12-3/TRBV12-4,NA,TRBJ1-5,CASSSEEDQPQHF,TGTGCCAGCAGCTCAGAGGAGGATCAGCCCCAGCATTTT
NA,TRBV3-1/TRBV3-2,NA,TRBJ2-1,CASSRDLSNEQFF,TGTGCCAGCAGCCGGGACTTGTCTAATGAGCAGTTCTTC
TRBD2,TRBV11-2,NA,TRBJ2-1,CASSLGWGGRTYNEQFF,TGTGCCAGCAGCTTAGGGTGGGGCGGGAGGACTTACAATGAGCAGTTCTTC
TRBD2,TRBV3-1/TRBV3-2,NA,TRBJ2-1,CASSLGTTAGEEQFF,TGTGCCAGCAGCCTTGGGACTACCGCCGGAGAAGAGCAGTTCTTC
TRBD1,TRBV6-5,NA,TRBJ2-7,CASSYGGQSYEQYF,TGTGCCAGCAGTTACGGGGGACAGTCCTACGAGCAGTACTTC
NA,TRBV10-3,few,TRBJ1-5,CAISESAAGWSNQPQHF,TGTGCCATCAGTGAGTCGGCTGCAGGCTGGAGCAATCAGCCCCAGCATTTT
TRBD2,TRBV27,NA,TRBJ2-2,CASSFSPAGVRTGELFF,TGTGCCAGCAGTTTCTCTCCAGCGGGAGTACGGACCGGGGAGCTGTTTTTT
TRBD1,TRBV19,NA,TRBJ1-2,CASSDRDRGVYGYTF,TGTGCCAGTAGTGACCGGGACAGGGGCGTCTATGGCTACACCTTC
NA,TRBV10-3,NA,TRBJ1-1,CAISGSTGNTEAFF,TGTGCCATCAGTGGATCGACTGGGAACACTGAAGCTTTCTTT
NA,TRBV25-1,NA,TRBJ1-1,CASSETGLGTEAFF,TGTGCCAGCAGTGAGACAGGTCTAGGCACTGAAGCTTTCTTT
TRBD2,TRBV7-8,NA,TRBJ2-2,CASSLGTSGPWNTGELFF,TGTGCCAGCAGCTTGGGGACTAGCGGGCCTTGGAACACCGGGGAGCTGTTTTTT
TRBD1,TRBV19,NA,TRBJ1-6,CAASDRGGNSPLHF,TGTGCCGCCTCGGACAGGGGAGGTAATTCACCCCTCCACTTT
TRBD1,TRBV15,NA,TRBJ1-1,CATSRVSGQGPNTEAFF,TGTGCCACCAGCAGAGTGTCTGGACAGGGGCCGAACACTGAAGCTTTCTTT
NA,TRBV23-1,NA,TRBJ2-5,CASSQCREDGCAQETQYF,TGCGCCAGCAGTCAATGCAGGGAGGATGGATGCGCACAAGAGACCCAGTACTTC
NA,TRBV4-2,NA,TRBJ1-4,CASSQPGEKDRFF,TGTGCCAGCAGCCAACCGGGTGAAAAAGACAGGTTTTTT
TRBD2,TRBV2,NA,TRBJ2-3,CASRLATSTDTQYF,TGTGCCAGCAGACTAGCGACTAGCACAGATACGCAGTATTTT
TRBD2,TRBV7-9,NA,TRBJ2-3,CASSLTAGGPDTQYF,TGTGCCAGCAGCTTAACAGCGGGAGGCCCCGATACGCAGTATTTT
NA,TRBV5-6,NA,TRBJ1-2,CASSLGYQGYGYTF,TGTGCCAGCAGCTTGGGCTACCAGGGCTATGGCTACACCTTC